Listed below are T cell receptor beta chains from one sample, sequenced in a study of read filtering for tumor transcriptome and immune sequencing. TCRdb independently ran MiXCR on the reads; one entry per CDR3 protein. Of tens of thousands of distinct CDR3 sequences listed, roughly 19% are singletons. Sequenced material: a population of CD138-negative cells sorted from bone marrow. The receptors come from a donor at least 40 years old with multiple myeloma. Both conserved end residues are part of each CDR3. D genes are given only for firm matches. For some rows the clone size is stated as once, few or many, or as a class when expanded; others skip it.

V gene: TRBV30
J gene: TRBJ1-1
clone size: many
D gene: -
CDR3 DNA: TGTGCCTGGAGTGTAGAGCAGGGCTGGACTGAAGCTTTCTTT
CDR3 protein: CAWSVEQGWTEAFF

V gene: TRBV20-1
J gene: TRBJ2-5
clone size: many
D gene: TRBD2
CDR3 DNA: TGCAGTGCTAGAGATCTTTTAGCGGGAGGATTAAGGCAAGAGACCCAGTACTTC
CDR3 protein: CSARDLLAGGLRQETQYF

V gene: TRBV29-1
J gene: TRBJ2-1
clone size: many
D gene: TRBD2
CDR3 DNA: TGCAGCGTTGAAGATCGGACGGGAGGCAACAATGAGCAGTTCTTC
CDR3 protein: CSVEDRTGGNNEQFF

V gene: TRBV12-3/TRBV12-4
J gene: TRBJ1-5
clone size: -
D gene: TRBD1
CDR3 DNA: TGTGCCAGCAGTTATGGACAGGGATATCAGCCCCAGCATTTT
CDR3 protein: CASSYGQGYQPQHF

V gene: TRBV7-9
J gene: TRBJ2-7
clone size: many
D gene: -
CDR3 DNA: TGTGCCAGCACCCCCAGAGCCGATTCCTACGAGCAGTACTTC
CDR3 protein: CASTPRADSYEQYF

V gene: TRBV28
J gene: TRBJ2-1
clone size: many
D gene: -
CDR3 DNA: TGTGCCACATATAGCGGCTTGGCTCCCGGCGCTTACAATGAGCAGTTCTTC
CDR3 protein: CATYSGLAPGAYNEQFF

V gene: TRBV2
J gene: TRBJ2-7
clone size: -
D gene: TRBD1
CDR3 DNA: TGTGCCAGCAGTCCCGGGACAGGGGGTCGGCAGTACTTC
CDR3 protein: CASSPGTGGRQYF

V gene: TRBV20-1
J gene: TRBJ2-1
clone size: many
D gene: -
CDR3 DNA: TGCAGTGCCCCTATTCAGGGTTACAATGAGCAGTTCTTC
CDR3 protein: CSAPIQGYNEQFF

V gene: TRBV12-3/TRBV12-4
J gene: TRBJ2-1
clone size: many
D gene: TRBD2
CDR3 DNA: TGTGCCAGCAGCCGTAGCGGGGGAGGCTACAATGAGCAGTTCTTC
CDR3 protein: CASSRSGGGYNEQFF

V gene: TRBV6-5
J gene: TRBJ2-7
clone size: many
D gene: -
CDR3 DNA: TGTGCCAGCAGTAACCCGACTAGTTCCCTGATCTACGAGCAGTACTTC
CDR3 protein: CASSNPTSSLIYEQYF

V gene: TRBV12-3/TRBV12-4
J gene: TRBJ1-5
clone size: many
D gene: -
CDR3 DNA: TGTGCCAGCAGCCTAGACAGGTTGGGCCAGCCCCAGCATTTT
CDR3 protein: CASSLDRLGQPQHF

V gene: TRBV12-3/TRBV12-4
J gene: TRBJ2-5
clone size: many
D gene: -
CDR3 DNA: TGTGCCAGCAGTTTTGCCTCTGGGGGGATCGAGACCCAGTACTTC
CDR3 protein: CASSFASGGIETQYF

V gene: TRBV4-2
J gene: TRBJ1-2
clone size: many
D gene: TRBD1
CDR3 DNA: TGTGCCAGCAGCCAAGTTACGACAGGGCGCGACTATGGCTACACCTTC
CDR3 protein: CASSQVTTGRDYGYTF

V gene: TRBV19
J gene: TRBJ1-5
clone size: many
D gene: TRBD1
CDR3 DNA: TGTGCCAGTATGGGGGGACAGGGGCCATGGCAGCCCCAGCATTTT
CDR3 protein: CASMGGQGPWQPQHF